The 3 T cell receptor beta chains given below trace back to one sample, sequenced in a study of T cell changes during pregnancy in multiple sclerosis. Only in-frame clones appear in the TCRdb table, and some are missing; sequencing was by immunoSEQ multiplex PCR. The table records around 78,000 clones, 91% of them present only once. Here the sequenced sample was peripheral blood, taken in the third trimester of pregnancy. The receptors were sampled from a female donor in good health, enrolled as a control in a pregnancy study.

The CDR3 coding sequence is TGTGCCAGCAGTGACCCGGCTAGCGGGAGGAATGAGCAGTTCTTC. The encoded protein is CASSDPASGRNEQFF. The chain recombines TRBV6-4 with TRBJ2-1; 11 nucleotides align to TRBD2. The germline V gene encodes CDR1 MRHNA and CDR2 SNTAGT. The trim removed 2 bases at V and 7 bases at J, leaving 4 bases unmatched. The CDR3 runs to 15 residues.

The chain is built from TRBV7-8 and TRBJ2-1; the D gene is possibly TRBD1 (6 bases). This CDR3 is built from 16 residues. The V gene's germline CDR1 is SGHVS and CDR2 FQNEAQ. Trimming removed 4 bases from V and 4 bases from J, with 17 bases in between. CDR3 in DNA: TGTGCCAGCAGCTCCTACACAGGGATTAGGTACAATGAGCAGTTCTTC. Protein: CASSSYTGIRYNEQFF.

The chain uses TRBV19 and TRBJ1-3; 9 nucleotides match TRBD1. V lost 4 bases and J lost 0; bases outside the gene matches: 10. Per the germline V gene, CDR1 is LNHDA and CDR2 is SQIVND (reference sequence). The CDR3 runs to 18 residues. The CDR3 DNA is TGTGCCAGTAGTACCGGACAGGGGTTGTGGCGCTCTGGAAACACCATATATTTT. Encoded protein: CASSTGQGLWRSGNTIYF. Drawing the rest from reference TRBV19 and TRBJ1-3, the complete variable domain is DGGITQSPKYLFRKEGQNVTLSCEQNLNHDAMYWYRQDPGQGLRLIYYSQIVNDFQKGDIAEGYSVSREKKESFPLTVTSAQKNPTAFYLCASSTGQGLWRSGNTIYFGEGSWLTVV.